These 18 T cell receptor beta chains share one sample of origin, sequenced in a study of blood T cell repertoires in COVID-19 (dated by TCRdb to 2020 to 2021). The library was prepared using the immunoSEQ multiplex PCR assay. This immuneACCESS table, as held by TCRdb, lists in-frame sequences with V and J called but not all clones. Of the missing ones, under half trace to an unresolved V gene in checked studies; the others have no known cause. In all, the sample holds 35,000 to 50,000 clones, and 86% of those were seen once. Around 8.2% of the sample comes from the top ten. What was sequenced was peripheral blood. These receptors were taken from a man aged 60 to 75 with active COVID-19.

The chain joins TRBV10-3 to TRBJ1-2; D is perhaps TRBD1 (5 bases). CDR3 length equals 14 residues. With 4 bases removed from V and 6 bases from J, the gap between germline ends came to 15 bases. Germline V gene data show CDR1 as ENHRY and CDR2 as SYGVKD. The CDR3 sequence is CAISGGGEKDGYTF. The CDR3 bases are TGTGCCATCAGTGGTGGGGGGGAGAAGGATGGCTACACCTTC.

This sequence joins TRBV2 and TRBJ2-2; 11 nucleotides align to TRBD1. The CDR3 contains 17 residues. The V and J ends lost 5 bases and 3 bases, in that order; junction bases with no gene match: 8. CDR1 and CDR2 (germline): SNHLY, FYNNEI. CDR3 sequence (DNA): TGTGCCAGCAGTTCCGCCCCGGGACAGGGGGACACCGGGGAGCTGTTTTTT. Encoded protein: CASSSAPGQGDTGELFF. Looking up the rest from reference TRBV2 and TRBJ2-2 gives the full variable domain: EPEVTQTPSHQVTQMGQEVILRCVPISNHLYFYWYRQILGQKVEFLVSFYNNEISEKSEIFDDQFSVERPDGSNFTLKIRSTKLEDSAMYFCASSSAPGQGDTGELFFGEGSRLTVL.

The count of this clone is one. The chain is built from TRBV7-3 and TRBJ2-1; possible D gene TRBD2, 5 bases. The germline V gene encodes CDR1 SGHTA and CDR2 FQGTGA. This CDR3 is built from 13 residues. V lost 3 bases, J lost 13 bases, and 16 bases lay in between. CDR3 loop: CASSFSTTTLQFF. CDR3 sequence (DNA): TGTGCCAGCAGCTTTTCGACTACGACCCTTCAGTTCTTC.

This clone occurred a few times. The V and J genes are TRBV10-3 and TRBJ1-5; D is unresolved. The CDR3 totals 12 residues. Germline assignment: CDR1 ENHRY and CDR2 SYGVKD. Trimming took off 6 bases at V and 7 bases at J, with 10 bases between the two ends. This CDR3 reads CAIRREGQPQHF. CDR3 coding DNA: TGTGCCATCAGACGTGAGGGACAGCCCCAGCATTTT.

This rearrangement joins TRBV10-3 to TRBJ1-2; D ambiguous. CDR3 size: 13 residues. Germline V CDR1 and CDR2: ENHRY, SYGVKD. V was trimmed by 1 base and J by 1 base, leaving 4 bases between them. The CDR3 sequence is CAISEFYNYGYTF. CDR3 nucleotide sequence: TGTGCCATCAGTGAGTTTTATAACTATGGCTACACCTTC.

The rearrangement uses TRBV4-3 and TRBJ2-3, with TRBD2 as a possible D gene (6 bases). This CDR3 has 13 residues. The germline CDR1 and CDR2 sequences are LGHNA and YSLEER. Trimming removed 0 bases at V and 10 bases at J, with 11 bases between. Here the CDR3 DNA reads TGCGCCAGCAGCCAAGAACTGCGGGATCCGCAGTATTTT. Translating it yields CASSQELRDPQYF.

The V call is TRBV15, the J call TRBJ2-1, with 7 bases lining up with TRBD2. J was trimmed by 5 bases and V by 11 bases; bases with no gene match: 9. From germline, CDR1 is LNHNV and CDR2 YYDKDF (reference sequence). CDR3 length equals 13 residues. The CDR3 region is CASTGDYNNEQFF. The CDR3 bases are TGTGCCTCGACGGGGGACTATAACAATGAGCAGTTCTTC. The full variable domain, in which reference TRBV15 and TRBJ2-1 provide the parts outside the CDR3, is DAMVIQNPRYQVTQFGKPVTLSCSQTLNHNVMYWYQQKSSQAPKLLFHYYDKDFNNEADTPDNFQSRRPNTSFCFLDIRSPGLGDTAMYLCASTGDYNNEQFFGPGTRLTVL.

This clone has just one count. This CDR3 reads CASSPATGNTGELFF. Here the CDR3 DNA reads TGTGCCAGCTCACCAGCTACGGGAAACACCGGGGAGCTGTTTTTT. The chain links TRBV18 to TRBJ2-2, with D perhaps matching TRBD2 (5 bases). This CDR3 comprises 15 residues. Germline loops: CDR1 KGHSH, CDR2 LQKENI. V was trimmed by 2 bases and J by 2 bases, leaving 9 bases between them.

CDR3: CSAGRTGFAFF. CDR3 bases: TGCAGTGCGGGAAGAACAGGGTTTGCTTTCTTT. The V gene is TRBV20-1, the J gene TRBJ1-1; a weak D match, TRBD1 (6 bases). The germline V gene encodes CDR1 DFQATT and CDR2 SNEGSKA (reference sequence). V was trimmed by 6 bases and J by 11 bases, leaving 16 bases between them. This CDR3 contains 11 residues.

The CDR3 spells CASSVAEMKETQYF. The CDR3 coding sequence is TGTGCCAGCAGTGTAGCAGAGATGAAAGAGACCCAGTACTTC. J is TRBJ2-5 and V is TRBV2; D is ambiguous. The CDR3 consists of 14 residues. Trimming pared 4 bases from V and 3 bases from J, leaving 12 bases between. Germline V lookup: CDR1 SNHLY, CDR2 FYNNEI.

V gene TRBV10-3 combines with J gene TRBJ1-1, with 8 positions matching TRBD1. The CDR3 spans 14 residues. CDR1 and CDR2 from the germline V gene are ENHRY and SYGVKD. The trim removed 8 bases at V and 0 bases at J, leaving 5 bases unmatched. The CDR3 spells CAILGQGLNTEAFF. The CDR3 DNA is TGTGCCATCCTCGGACAGGGCCTGAACACTGAAGCTTTCTTT.

Here the CDR3 reads CASSLLAGGTDTQYF. The CDR3 DNA reads as TGTGCCAGCAGCCTCCTAGCGGGGGGCACAGATACGCAGTATTTT. V usage is TRBV7-6 and J usage is TRBJ2-3, with 10 bases lining up with TRBD2. Trimming took 5 bases from V and 1 from J; bases not matched to a gene: 3. This CDR3 region has 15 residues. The germline CDR1 and CDR2 sequences are SGHVS and FNYEAQ. The full variable domain, in which reference TRBV7-6 and TRBJ2-3 provide the parts outside the CDR3, is GAGVSQSPRYKVTKRGQDVALRCDPISGHVSLYWYRQALGQGPEFLTYFNYEAQQDKSGLPNDRFSAERPEGSISTLTIQRTEQRDSAMYRCASSLLAGGTDTQYFGPGTRLTVL.

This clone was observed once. The CDR3 loop reads CASSPGGISYNEQFF. The CDR3 coding sequence is TGTGCCAGCTCTCCGGGGGGGATCTCCTACAATGAGCAGTTCTTC. The chain uses TRBV18 and TRBJ2-1; 8 nucleotides match TRBD2. V lost 6 bases, J lost 0 bases, and 4 bases stayed unmatched. CDR3 length equals 15 residues. The V gene's germline CDR1 is KGHSH and CDR2 LQKENI.

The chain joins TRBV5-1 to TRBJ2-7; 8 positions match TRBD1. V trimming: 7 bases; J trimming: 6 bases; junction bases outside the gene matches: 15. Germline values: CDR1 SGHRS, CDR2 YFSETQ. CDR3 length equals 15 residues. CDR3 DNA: TGCGCCAGCGGCCCCGAAGGACAGGGTTTAAGCGAGCAGTACTTC. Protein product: CASGPEGQGLSEQYF.

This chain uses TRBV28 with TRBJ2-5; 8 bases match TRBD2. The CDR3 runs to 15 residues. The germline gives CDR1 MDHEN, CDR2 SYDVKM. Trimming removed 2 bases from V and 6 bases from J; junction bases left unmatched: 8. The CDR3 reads CASSLTAGRGKTQYF. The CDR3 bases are TGTGCCAGCAGTTTAACTGCCGGGAGGGGGAAGACCCAGTACTTC.

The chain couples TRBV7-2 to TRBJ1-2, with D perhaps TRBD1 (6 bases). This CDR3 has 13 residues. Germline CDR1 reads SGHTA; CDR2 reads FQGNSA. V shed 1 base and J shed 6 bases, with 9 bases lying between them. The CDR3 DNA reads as TGTGCCAGCAGCTTAGACAGGGTTAATGGCTACACCTTC. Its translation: CASSLDRVNGYTF.

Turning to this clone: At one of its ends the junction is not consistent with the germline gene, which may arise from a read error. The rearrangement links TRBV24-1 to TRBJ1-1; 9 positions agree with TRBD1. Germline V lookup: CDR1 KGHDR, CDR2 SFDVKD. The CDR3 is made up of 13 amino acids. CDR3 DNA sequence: TGTGCCACCAGTGATTATTCGGGACAGGGCTTTTCGTTT. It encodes CATSDYSGQGFSF.

This CDR3 reads CASSLGLLLSYEQYF. CDR3 coding DNA: TGTGCCAGCAGCTTGGGACTACTCCTTTCCTACGAGCAGTACTTC. V usage is TRBV11-1 and J usage is TRBJ2-7, with 7 bases lining up with TRBD2. CDR3 length: 15 residues. Unmatched junction bases numbered 6, after V lost 3 bases and J lost 1 base. CDR1 and CDR2 from the germline V gene are SGHAT and FQDESV (reference sequence). The whole variable domain, filled in from reference TRBV11-1 and TRBJ2-7, reads EAEVAQSPRYKITEKSQAVAFWCDPISGHATLYWYRQILGQGPELLVQFQDESVVDDSQLPKDRFSAERLKGVDSTLKIQPAELGDSAMYLCASSLGLLLSYEQYFGPGTRLTVT.